There are many counts of the clone carrying this T cell receptor beta chain. Its antigen is still unknown. This sample is drawn from a study of human T cells and chemical hapten exposure. Time point indicated: patch test 1, 2 weeks after DPC sensitization. The treatment: therapeutic diphenylcyclopropenone sensitization with weekly scalp DPC. TCRdb itself ran the RACE reads through MiXCR, one entry per CDR3 protein. The sample has about 340,000 distinct CDR3 sequences, 6% to 8.5% seen once. Whole-study findings and limits: TCRs at high frequency, those above 1 in 1000, did not change with DPC sensitization.

Sequencing was performed on whole blood, taken in connection with sensitization to the hapten diphenylcyclopropenone (DPC). The clonotype originates from a woman in her late teens or twenties with alopecia areata. Some clones in this sample may be carry-over from other donors' samples.

This CDR3 reads CASSSRDTKNIQYF. CDR3 sequence (DNA): TGTGCCAGCAGTTCCAGGGATACCAAAAACATTCAGTACTTC. This chain joins TRBV12-3 or TRBV12-4 and TRBJ2-4, with TRBD1 as a possible D gene (5 bases). V dropped 4 bases and J dropped 2 bases, with 9 bases sitting between them. The CDR3 spans 14 residues.